These 14 T cell receptor beta chains share one sample of origin, sequenced in a study of T cell responses to AZD1222 COVID-19 vaccine. Clones were sequenced by immunoSEQ multiplex PCR, and TCRdb holds only the in-frame ones, with some missing. The table lists approximately 150,000 clones, about 91% of them singletons, with around 0.99% in the top ten. Specimen: peripheral blood, collected 28 days after the second AZD1222 dose. The receptors were gathered from an adult who received the AZD1222 COVID-19 vaccine.

V is TRBV4-1 and J is TRBJ1-6; a weak D match, TRBD1 (6 bases). V lost 3 bases, J lost 1 base, and 13 bases lay in between. The CDR3 spans 17 residues. Germline assignment: CDR1 MGHRA and CDR2 YSYEKL. This CDR3 reads CASSHGGGRSYNSPLHF. In nucleotides, the CDR3 is TGCGCCAGCAGCCACGGGGGCGGTAGGTCCTATAATTCACCCCTCCACTTT.

This chain uses TRBV6-5 with TRBJ2-1; 10 bases map to TRBD1. The CDR3 has 15 residues. Germline trimming cut 8 bases from V and 5 bases from J; bases unmatched to any gene: 9. Germline V gene data show CDR1 as MNHEY and CDR2 as SVGAGI. The CDR3 is CASAFRDRGDNEQFF. The CDR3 bases are TGTGCCAGCGCTTTTCGGGACAGGGGAGACAATGAGCAGTTCTTC.

The V gene is TRBV6-1, the J gene TRBJ1-1; D remains unclear. The CDR3 length is 14 residues. Germline CDR1 is MNHNS and CDR2 is SASEGT. Trimming stripped 3 bases from V and 5 bases from J, with 13 bases between. In DNA form, the CDR3 reads TGTGCCAGCAGTGATGGGTCATTCCGTACTGAAGCTTTCTTT. It codes for CASSDGSFRTEAFF.

V and J are TRBV14 and TRBJ2-2, with D unresolved. CDR1 is SGHDN, CDR2 FVKESK, per germline. There are 15 residues in the CDR3. V was clipped by 4 bases and J by 3 bases, with 12 bases between them. CDR3 in amino acids: CASSPTFKYTGELFF. In nucleotides, the CDR3 is TGTGCCAGCAGCCCAACCTTCAAGTACACCGGGGAGCTGTTTTTT.

V usage is TRBV6-5 and J usage is TRBJ2-1, with D tentatively TRBD1 or TRBD2 (6 bases each). V lost 8 bases and J 8 bases, leaving 13 bases between the germline ends. Germline lookup yields CDR1 MNHEY and CDR2 SVGAGI. CDR3 length: 12 amino acids. This chain's CDR3 is CASGGRSYEQFF. DNA for the CDR3: TGTGCCAGCGGGGGGCGAAGTTATGAGCAGTTCTTC.

The chain carries TRBV27 and TRBJ1-5, with D possibly being TRBD1 (6 bases). The CDR3 totals 16 residues. The ends were cut back, 2 bases at V and 3 bases at J, with 14 bases in the middle. The germline V gene encodes CDR1 MNHEY and CDR2 SMNVEV (reference sequence). The CDR3 is CASSLSPAGANQPQHF. In nucleotides, the CDR3 is TGTGCCAGCAGTTTAAGCCCTGCAGGGGCCAATCAGCCCCAGCATTTT.

This rearrangement joins TRBV4-1 to TRBJ1-3; no clear D. This CDR3 comprises 12 residues. V was shortened by 7 bases and J by 3 bases, with 7 bases between the two germline ends. Germline V gene lookup returns CDR1 MGHRA and CDR2 YSYEKL. The CDR3 bases are TGCGCCAGCACCGATGGTGGAAACACCATATATTTT. This gives the protein CASTDGGNTIYF.

This chain connects TRBV11-2 to TRBJ2-5; 8 bases align to TRBD2. Unmatched junction bases numbered 10, after V lost 5 bases and J lost 5 bases. The length of the CDR3 is 15 residues. Germline CDR1 reads SGHAT; CDR2 reads FQNNGV. The CDR3 sequence: CASSITGGGWETQYF. CDR3 DNA: TGTGCCAGCAGCATTACGGGAGGGGGATGGGAGACCCAGTACTTC.

The chain joins TRBV19 to TRBJ1-2, with 10 bases that match TRBD1. The CDR3 consists of 16 residues. V dropped 3 bases and J dropped 3; count of bases not matched to a gene: 7. From germline, CDR1 is LNHDA and CDR2 SQIVND (reference sequence). In nucleotides, the CDR3 is TGTGCCAGTAGTATCCGAGACAGGGGGCATTACTATGGCTACACCTTC. Translated, it gives CASSIRDRGHYYGYTF.

This clone showed up just a few times. This rearrangement joins TRBV27 to TRBJ1-2; D gene uncertain. This CDR3 has 10 residues. With 4 bases removed from V and 8 bases from J, the gap between germline ends came to 5 bases. Germline-derived CDR1 and CDR2 are MNHEY and SMNVEV (reference sequence). In DNA form, the CDR3 reads TGTGCCAGCAGTTGGAGGGGCTACACCTTC. This codes for CASSWRGYTF.

The chain recombines TRBV2 with TRBJ1-5; D possibly corresponds to TRBD1 (5 bases). Trimming took off 1 base at V and 4 bases at J, with 8 bases between the two ends. The CDR3 has 14 residues. Germline values: CDR1 SNHLY, CDR2 FYNNEI. The CDR3 bases are TGTGCCAGCAGTGAAGAGACAGTGAATCAGCCCCAGCATTTT. As protein: CASSEETVNQPQHF.

The CDR3, as DNA: TGTGCCAGCTCGCCCCTGACGGAATATAATGAAAAACTGTTTTTT. It encodes CASSPLTEYNEKLFF. The chain joins TRBV18 to TRBJ1-4, with D uncertain. V lost 6 bases and J lost 4, with 15 bases in between. The CDR3 contains 15 residues. Germline lookup yields CDR1 KGHSH and CDR2 LQKENI.

The V gene is TRBV19, the J gene TRBJ2-1; 10 bases map to TRBD2. The CDR3 runs 17 residues. CDR1 LNHDA and CDR2 SQIVND come from the germline V gene (reference sequence). The junction had 14 bases not matched to a gene; V was cut back by 8 bases and J by 4 bases. DNA for the CDR3: TGTGCCAGTCAGAGGGCTAGCGGGGGCCGCCTGTACAATGAGCAGTTCTTC. Translating it yields CASQRASGGRLYNEQFF.

The gene calls are TRBV5-1 and TRBJ2-2, with D uncertain. CDR1 and CDR2 from the germline V gene are SGHRS and YFSETQ. With 4 bases removed from V and 5 bases from J, the gap between germline ends came to 12 bases. The CDR3 loop spans 14 amino acids. CDR3 DNA sequence: TGCGCCAGCAGCCCTCCCAAGGGTACCGGGGAGCTGTTTTTT. Its translation is CASSPPKGTGELFF.